This T cell receptor beta chain appears in the sequencing data of a study of identical twins' blood T cells. Whole-study context: About 50 million reads came from around twelve libraries, six alpha, six beta.

The sample holds a few counts of this clonotype. In the authors' workflow: Per-library CDR3 reads ranged about 2 to 4 million; clonotypes, ~85,000 to ~500,000. TCRdb ran MiXCR on the 5' RACE reads and lists one entry per CDR3 protein. TCRdb's processing, not the authors', yielded these V and J calls. Among 300,000 to 400,000 distinct CDR3 sequences listed, roughly 31% were seen once. The CDR3 totals 15 residues. The V gene's germline CDR1 is DFQATT and CDR2 SNEGSKA (reference sequence). V gave up 5 bases and J gave up 5 bases; unmatched junction bases: 8. The TCR sequence derives from a woman aged 18 to 55 in good health. The sample taken for sequencing was PBMCs. The chain links TRBV20-1 to TRBJ2-3, with 12 nucleotides matching TRBD2. The CDR3 sequence: CSAPTSGSIGDTQYF. CDR3 coding DNA: TGCAGTGCTCCGACTAGCGGGAGCATAGGAGATACGCAGTATTTT.